This is a list of T cell receptor beta chains from one sample in a study of cytomegalovirus exposure and HLA in healthy donors. The assay was immunoSEQ multiplex PCR, and TCRdb's table has in-frame clones only and misses some. The profile shows 130,000 or so clones, around nine tenths of them singletons. Sequencing input: PBMCs. These receptors were taken from a man aged 25-45 years in good health and CMV-seronegative. The CDR3 runs from the conserved cysteine through the conserved F or W. Fields, in order: clone size, J gene, V gene, D gene, CDR3 protein, CDR3 DNA. D genes are given only for firm matches. Clone size is given for some rows only: seen once, a few or many times, or a class if the clone is expanded.

>-|TRBJ1-4|TRBV2|-
CASSDGFSREKLFF
TGTGCCAGCAGCGACGGTTTCTCTAGGGAAAAACTGTTTTTT
>-|TRBJ2-5|TRBV4-3|TRBD1
CASSQDGDSSIGTQYF
TGCGCCAGCAGCCAAGACGGGGACAGCTCAATAGGGACCCAGTACTTC
>-|TRBJ2-1|TRBV7-9|TRBD2
CASSLSGGRENEQFF
TGTGCCAGCAGCCTTAGCGGGGGGCGAGAGAATGAGCAGTTCTTC
>-|TRBJ1-2|TRBV29-1|-
CSVEDHNYGYTF
TGCAGCGTTGAAGACCATAACTATGGCTACACCTTC
>-|TRBJ1-1|TRBV5-6|-
CASSLVLPGGTEAFF
TGTGCCAGCAGCTTGGTTCTGCCGGGAGGAACTGAAGCTTTCTTT
>-|TRBJ1-6|TRBV10-1|-
CASSQDTNSPLHF
TGCGCCAGCAGTCAGGACACGAATTCACCCCTCCACTTT
>-|TRBJ2-5|TRBV21-1|-
CASLPTGDTQYF
TGTGCCAGCCTTCCTACGGGGGATACCCAGTACTTC
>-|TRBJ2-7|TRBV19|-
CASSAGLSTYEQYF
TGTGCCAGTAGTGCGGGGCTCTCTACCTACGAGCAGTACTTC
>-|TRBJ2-1|TRBV18|TRBD1
CASSPWTGGQYNEQFF
TGTGCCAGCTCACCTTGGACAGGGGGCCAATACAATGAGCAGTTCTTC
>-|TRBJ1-1|TRBV27|-
CASSYRVVTEAFF
TGTGCCAGCAGCTACAGGGTTGTCACTGAAGCTTTCTTT
>-|TRBJ2-7|TRBV7-2|-
CASSSRRRQVNYEQYF
TGTGCCAGCAGCTCTCGGCGGAGGCAGGTCAATTACGAGCAGTACTTC
>-|TRBJ2-2|TRBV29-1|-
CSVEGGLTAGTGELFF
TGCAGCGTTGAAGGGGGGCTTACCGCTGGCACCGGGGAGCTGTTTTTT
>-|TRBJ2-5|TRBV6-5|TRBD2
CASSYSRLAGGETQYF
TGTGCCAGCAGTTACTCGAGACTAGCCGGGGGAGAGACCCAGTACTTC
>-|TRBJ2-3|TRBV7-9|TRBD2
CASSSRVAGGTSTDTQYF
TGTGCCAGCAGCTCCCGGGTAGCGGGGGGCACTAGCACAGATACGCAGTATTTT
>-|TRBJ1-3|TRBV10-3|-
CAISGPGNTIYF
TGTGCCATCTCAGGGCCTGGAAACACCATATATTTT
>-|TRBJ2-7|TRBV28|-
CASSLYGSTYEQYF
TGTGCCAGCAGTTTATATGGCAGTACCTACGAGCAGTACTTC
>once|TRBJ2-2|TRBV19|TRBD2
CASTPGLAGATGELFF
TGTGCCAGTACCCCAGGGCTAGCGGGGGCCACCGGGGAGCTGTTTTTT
>-|TRBJ2-2|TRBV7-2|TRBD2
CASRTPGTSGTGELFF
TGTGCCAGCAGAACTCCCGGGACTAGCGGCACCGGGGAGCTGTTTTTT
>-|TRBJ1-5|TRBV27|TRBD1
CASSLAPGQPNNQPQHF
TGTGCCAGCAGTTTGGCGCCGGGACAGCCAAACAATCAGCCCCAGCATTTT
>once|TRBJ1-2|TRBV27|-
CASSPTVNYGYTF
TGTGCCAGCAGTCCGACAGTTAACTATGGCTACACCTTC
>-|TRBJ2-1|TRBV6-4|-
CASSEIADWSGNEQFF
TGTGCCAGCAGTGAGATAGCGGACTGGTCGGGCAATGAGCAGTTCTTC
>-|TRBJ2-7|TRBV13|-
CASSYSTAVGEQYF
TGTGCCAGCAGCTACTCTACCGCCGTCGGGGAGCAGTACTTC
>-|TRBJ1-6|TRBV27|-
CASSPDRRNSPLHF
TGTGCCAGCAGTCCTGACAGGCGAAATTCACCCCTCCACTTT
>-|TRBJ2-1|TRBV7-3|TRBD1
CASSPTGQGYNEQFF
TGTGCCAGCAGCCCCACGGGACAGGGATACAATGAGCAGTTCTTC
>once|TRBJ1-3|TRBV6-5|-
CASSYLGSSGNTIYF
TGTGCCAGCAGTTACCTCGGGAGCTCTGGAAACACCATATATTTT
>-|TRBJ2-7|TRBV6-5|-
CASSSLPGYEQYF
TGTGCCAGCAGTTCCCTCCCCGGCTACGAGCAGTACTTC
>-|TRBJ1-2|TRBV7-9|-
CASSLEPTGWAIGYTF
TGTGCCAGCAGCTTAGAACCCACAGGGTGGGCTATTGGCTACACCTTC
>-|TRBJ1-6|TRBV7-2|TRBD1
CASSLAAAGQGFSPLHF
TGTGCCAGCAGCTTAGCGGCTGCGGGACAGGGCTTTTCACCCCTCCACTTT
>-|TRBJ2-5|TRBV27|TRBD2
CASSWTSGGSETQYF
TGTGCCAGCAGTTGGACTAGCGGGGGATCGGAGACCCAGTACTTC
>-|TRBJ2-1|TRBV11-1|TRBD2
CASSLERAGGNNEQFF
TGTGCCAGCAGCTTAGAGCGAGCGGGGGGTAACAATGAGCAGTTCTTC
>few|TRBJ2-7|TRBV7-3|TRBD1
CASSEQGEGYEQYF
TGTGCCAGCAGCGAACAGGGGGAAGGTTACGAGCAGTACTTC
>-|TRBJ1-5|TRBV19|TRBD1
CASSISGRGWGNQPQHF
TGTGCCAGTAGTATTTCCGGCAGGGGGTGGGGCAATCAGCCCCAGCATTTT
>-|TRBJ2-7|TRBV7-9|-
CASSLVYRSYEQYF
TGTGCCAGCAGCTTAGTTTACAGATCCTACGAGCAGTACTTC
>-|TRBJ1-5|TRBV5-6|TRBD1
CASSLTGDQPQHF
TGTGCCAGCAGCTTGACAGGGGATCAGCCCCAGCATTTT
>-|TRBJ2-7|TRBV9|-
CASSPLPDSRSYEQYF
TGTGCCAGCAGCCCACTTCCGGACAGCCGCTCCTACGAGCAGTACTTC
>-|TRBJ2-1|TRBV28|TRBD2
CASSIGGVRSYNEQFF
TGTGCCAGCTCGATCGGGGGGGTACGGTCATACAATGAGCAGTTCTTC
>-|TRBJ2-2|TRBV18|TRBD1
CASSPGDRGLANTGELFF
TGTGCCAGCTCACCAGGGGACAGGGGACTCGCGAACACCGGGGAGCTGTTTTTT
>-|TRBJ2-5|TRBV2|-
CASSESQGGQETQYF
TGTGCCAGCAGTGAATCCCAGGGGGGCCAAGAGACCCAGTACTTC
>-|TRBJ2-7|TRBV27|TRBD1
CASSTPRTGLAEQYF
TGTGCCAGCAGCACCCCTCGGACAGGGTTGGCCGAGCAGTACTTC
>-|TRBJ2-3|TRBV29-1|-
CSVEEGSGHLTDTQYF
TGCAGCGTTGAAGAGGGATCCGGACACCTCACAGATACGCAGTATTTT
>-|TRBJ1-3|TRBV25-1|TRBD1
CASSETGASTIYF
TGTGCCAGCAGTGAAACAGGGGCTAGCACCATATATTTT
>-|TRBJ2-5|TRBV5-4|TRBD1
CASSTDRETRETQYF
TGTGCCAGCAGCACCGACAGGGAAACAAGAGAGACCCAGTACTTC
>-|TRBJ2-4|TRBV28|TRBD2
CASSWLAGTPGDIQYF
TGTGCCAGCAGTTGGCTAGCGGGTACCCCGGGGGACATTCAGTACTTC
>-|TRBJ2-2|TRBV28|-
CASSFGAYTGELFF
TGTGCCAGCAGTTTTGGAGCCTACACCGGGGAGCTGTTTTTT
>once|TRBJ2-5|TRBV5-3|TRBD2
CARSLEVAGGRETQYF
TGTGCCAGAAGCTTGGAGGTAGCGGGGGGCCGGGAGACCCAGTACTTC
>-|TRBJ2-6|TRBV4-3|-
CASSQDPGRGFGANVLTF
TGCGCCAGCAGCCAAGACCCGGGCAGGGGTTTTGGGGCCAACGTCCTGACTTTC
>few|TRBJ1-2|TRBV5-4|-
CASSLVADNYGYTF
TGTGCCAGCAGCTTGGTGGCAGATAACTATGGCTACACCTTC
>-|TRBJ1-2|TRBV19|-
CASSIDRNYGYTF
TGTGCCAGTAGTATCGACAGGAACTATGGCTACACCTTC
>-|TRBJ2-7|TRBV11-1|-
CASSLAAVTYEQYF
TGTGCCAGCAGCTTAGCCGCAGTAACCTACGAGCAGTACTTC
>-|TRBJ1-1|TRBV12-5|TRBD1
CASGLVLGGTGTAEAFF
TGTGCTAGTGGTTTGGTACTAGGGGGGACAGGAACGGCTGAAGCTTTCTTT
>-|TRBJ2-1|TRBV9|TRBD1
CASSPRNRGNEQFF
TGTGCCAGCAGCCCCCGCAACAGGGGCAATGAGCAGTTCTTC
>-|TRBJ2-1|TRBV7-3|TRBD2
CASSLNSGGNYNEQFF
TGTGCCAGCAGCTTGAATAGCGGGGGGAACTACAATGAGCAGTTCTTC
>-|TRBJ2-7|TRBV5-5|-
CASSLAPQGYSWGEQYF
TGTGCCAGCAGCTTGGCCCCACAGGGCTACTCTTGGGGTGAGCAGTACTTC